What follows are 4 T cell receptor beta chains derived from one specimen sequenced in a study of cytomegalovirus exposure and HLA in healthy donors. It was with 60 Vbeta and 13 Jbeta primers that the PCR ran. The data were produced by immunoSEQ multiplex PCR, yet TCRdb's version contains in-frame clones alone and is incomplete. The sample holds some 190,000 clones, roughly 83% seen once. The material sequenced was PBMCs. Receptors were obtained from a woman between 50 and 59 years old in good health and CMV-seronegative.

The V gene is TRBV14, the J gene TRBJ2-2; TRBD2 agrees at 9 bases. CDR3 length equals 18 residues. The trim removed 0 bases at V and 6 bases at J, leaving 11 bases unmatched. Germline CDR1 reads SGHDN; CDR2 reads FVKESK. CDR3 in amino acids: CASSQDLAGLASSGELFF. The CDR3 coding sequence is TGTGCCAGCAGCCAAGATCTGGCCGGACTAGCGAGTTCCGGGGAGCTGTTTTTT.

J is TRBJ1-3 and V is TRBV5-1; maybe TRBD1 (5 bases). The CDR3 covers 14 residues. From germline, CDR1 is SGHRS and CDR2 YFSETQ. V lost 5 bases and J 0 bases, leaving 9 bases between the germline ends. The CDR3 here is CASREGNSGNTIYF. The CDR3 coding sequence is TGCGCCAGCAGGGAGGGGAACTCTGGAAACACCATATATTTT.

V and J are TRBV29-1 and TRBJ2-5, with 7 bases matching TRBD1. The J call may not be correct, given that the DNA end is closer to TRBJ2-7. CDR3 length equals 12 residues. Per germline, CDR1 SQVTM and CDR2 ANQGSEA. CDR3 bases: TGCAGCGCCCGGGACAGCTCCTACGAGCAGTACTTC. Translating it yields CSARDSSYEQYF.

V usage is TRBV29-1 and J usage is TRBJ1-2, with D tentatively TRBD1 (5 bases). The ends were cut back, 7 bases at V and 4 bases at J, with 13 bases in the middle. The CDR3 is 12 residues long. Germline lookup yields CDR1 SQVTM and CDR2 ANQGSEA. CDR3 nucleotide sequence: TGCAGCGCAAGACAGCAAACCTATGGCTACACCTTC. This translates into CSARQQTYGYTF.